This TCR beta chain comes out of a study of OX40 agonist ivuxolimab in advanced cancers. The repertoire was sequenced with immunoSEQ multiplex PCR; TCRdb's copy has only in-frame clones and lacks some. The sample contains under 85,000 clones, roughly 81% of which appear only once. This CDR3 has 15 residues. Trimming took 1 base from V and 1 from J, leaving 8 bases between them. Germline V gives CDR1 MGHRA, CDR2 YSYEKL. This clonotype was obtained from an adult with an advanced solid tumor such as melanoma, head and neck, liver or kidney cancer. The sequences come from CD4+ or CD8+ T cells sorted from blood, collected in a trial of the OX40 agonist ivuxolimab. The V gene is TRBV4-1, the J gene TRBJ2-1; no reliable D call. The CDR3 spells CASSQAADSYNEQFF. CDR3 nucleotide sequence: TGCGCCAGCAGCCAAGCGGCGGATTCCTACAATGAGCAGTTCTTC.